This entry describes one TCR beta chain. Using immunoSEQ multiplex PCR, the repertoire was profiled, and TCRdb retains in-frame clones only, with some absent. The sample shows about 79,000 clones, around 82% of them seen only once. The sample belongs to a study of OX40 agonist ivuxolimab in advanced cancers. The sequence came from an adult with an advanced solid tumor such as melanoma, head and neck, liver or kidney cancer. The material sequenced was CD4+ or CD8+ T cells sorted from blood, taken in a trial of the OX40 agonist ivuxolimab.

The CDR3 region is CASSQDRRITDTQYF. DNA of the CDR3: TGTGCCAGCAGCCAAGATAGACGGATCACAGATACGCAGTATTTT. This chain uses TRBV4-2 with TRBJ2-3; the D is unclear. The V end lost 0 bases, the J end lost 2 bases, and 9 bases lay between the germline ends. Looked up from germline, CDR1 is LGHNA and CDR2 is YNFKEQ. The CDR3 is 15 residues long.